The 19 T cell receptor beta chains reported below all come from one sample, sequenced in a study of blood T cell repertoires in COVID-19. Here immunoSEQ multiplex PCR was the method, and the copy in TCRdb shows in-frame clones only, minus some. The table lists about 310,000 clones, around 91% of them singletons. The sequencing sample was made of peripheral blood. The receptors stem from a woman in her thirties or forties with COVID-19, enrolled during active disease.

The CDR3: CAISDRASQETQYF. The DNA for the CDR3 is TGTGCCATCAGTGACAGGGCGAGCCAAGAGACCCAGTACTTC. The chain uses TRBV10-3 and TRBJ2-5, with TRBD1 as a possible D gene (5 bases). The germline V and J ends were trimmed by 3 bases and 1 base, with 9 bases remaining between them. Germline CDR1 ENHRY, CDR2 SYGVKD. The CDR3 totals 14 residues.

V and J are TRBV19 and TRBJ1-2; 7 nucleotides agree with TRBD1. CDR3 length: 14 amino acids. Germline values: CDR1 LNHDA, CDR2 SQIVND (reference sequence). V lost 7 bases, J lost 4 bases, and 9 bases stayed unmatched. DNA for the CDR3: TGTGCCAGTACCCCCCGCGGGACAGCCTATGGCTACACCTTC. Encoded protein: CASTPRGTAYGYTF.

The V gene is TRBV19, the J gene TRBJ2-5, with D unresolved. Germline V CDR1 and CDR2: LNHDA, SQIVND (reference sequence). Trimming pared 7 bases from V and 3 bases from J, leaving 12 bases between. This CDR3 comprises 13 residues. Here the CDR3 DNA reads TGTGCCAGTACCCGGCGGTCCGAAGAGACCCAGTACTTC. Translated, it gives CASTRRSEETQYF.

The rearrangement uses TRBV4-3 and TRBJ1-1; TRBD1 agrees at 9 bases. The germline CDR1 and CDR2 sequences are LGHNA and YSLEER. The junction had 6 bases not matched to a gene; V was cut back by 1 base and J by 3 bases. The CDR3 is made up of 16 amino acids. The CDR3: CASSQGDRGFYTEAFF. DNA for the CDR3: TGCGCCAGCAGCCAAGGAGACAGGGGGTTTTACACTGAAGCTTTCTTT.

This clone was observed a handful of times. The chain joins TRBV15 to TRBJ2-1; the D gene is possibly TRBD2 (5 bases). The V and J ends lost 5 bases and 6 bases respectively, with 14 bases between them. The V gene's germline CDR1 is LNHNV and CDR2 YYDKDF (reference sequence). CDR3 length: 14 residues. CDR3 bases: TGTGCCACCAGCCCCCGACGAGGGCCCAATGAGCAGTTCTTC. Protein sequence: CATSPRRGPNEQFF.

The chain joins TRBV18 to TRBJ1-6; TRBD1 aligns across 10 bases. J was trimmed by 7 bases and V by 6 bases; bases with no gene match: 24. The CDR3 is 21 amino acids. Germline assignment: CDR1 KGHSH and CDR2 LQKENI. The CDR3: CASSLLGPGTGESKGNSPLHF. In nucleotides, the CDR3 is TGTGCCAGCTCTCTCCTTGGTCCCGGGACAGGGGAATCAAAGGGAAATTCACCCCTCCACTTT.

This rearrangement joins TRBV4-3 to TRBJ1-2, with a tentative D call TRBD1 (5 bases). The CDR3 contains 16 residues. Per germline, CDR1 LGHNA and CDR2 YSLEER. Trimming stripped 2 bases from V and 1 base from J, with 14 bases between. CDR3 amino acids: CASSQLGGEHNYGYTF. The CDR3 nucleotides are TGCGCCAGCAGCCAACTGGGGGGGGAGCATAACTATGGCTACACCTTC.

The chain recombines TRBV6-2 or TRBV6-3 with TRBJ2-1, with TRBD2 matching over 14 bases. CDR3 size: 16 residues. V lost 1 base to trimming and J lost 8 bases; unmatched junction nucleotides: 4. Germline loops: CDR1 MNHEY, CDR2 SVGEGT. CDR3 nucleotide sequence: TGTGCCAGCAGTTACTATGGACTAGCGGGAGGCTATGAGCAGTTCTTC. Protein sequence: CASSYYGLAGGYEQFF.

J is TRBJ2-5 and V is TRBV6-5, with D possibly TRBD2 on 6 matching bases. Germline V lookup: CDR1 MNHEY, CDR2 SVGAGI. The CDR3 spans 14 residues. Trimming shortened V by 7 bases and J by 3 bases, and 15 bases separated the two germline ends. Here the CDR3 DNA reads TGTGCCAGCACCCGGGGGTGGGGAGAAGAGACCCAGTACTTC. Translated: CASTRGWGEETQYF.

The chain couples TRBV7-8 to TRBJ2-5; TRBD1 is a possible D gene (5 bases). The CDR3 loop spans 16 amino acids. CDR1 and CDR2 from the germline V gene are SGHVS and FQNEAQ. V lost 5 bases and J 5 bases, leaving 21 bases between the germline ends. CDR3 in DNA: TGTGCCAGCAGCCAGAGACCGCAGGGTTTGGGGGAGACCCAGTACTTC. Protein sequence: CASSQRPQGLGETQYF.

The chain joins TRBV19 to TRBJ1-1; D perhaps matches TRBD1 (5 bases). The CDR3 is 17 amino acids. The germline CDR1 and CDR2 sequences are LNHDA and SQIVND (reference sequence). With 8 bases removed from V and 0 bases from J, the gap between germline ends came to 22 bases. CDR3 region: CASFGGRGWVMNTEAFF. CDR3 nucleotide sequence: TGTGCCAGTTTTGGCGGGAGGGGTTGGGTAATGAACACTGAAGCTTTCTTT.

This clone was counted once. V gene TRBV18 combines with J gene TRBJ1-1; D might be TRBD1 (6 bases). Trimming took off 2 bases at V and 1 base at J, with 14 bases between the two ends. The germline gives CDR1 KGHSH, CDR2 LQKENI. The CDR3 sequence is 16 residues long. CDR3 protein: CASSPGGAIWNTEAFF. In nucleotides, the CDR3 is TGTGCCAGCTCACCAGGGGGGGCGATCTGGAACACTGAAGCTTTCTTT.

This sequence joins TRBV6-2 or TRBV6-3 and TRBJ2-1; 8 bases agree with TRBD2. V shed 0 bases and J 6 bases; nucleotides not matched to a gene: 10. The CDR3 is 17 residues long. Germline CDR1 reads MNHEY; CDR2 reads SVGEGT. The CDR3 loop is CASSYSSVSGSLNEQFF. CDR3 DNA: TGTGCCAGCAGTTACTCGAGTGTGAGCGGGAGCCTCAATGAGCAGTTCTTC.

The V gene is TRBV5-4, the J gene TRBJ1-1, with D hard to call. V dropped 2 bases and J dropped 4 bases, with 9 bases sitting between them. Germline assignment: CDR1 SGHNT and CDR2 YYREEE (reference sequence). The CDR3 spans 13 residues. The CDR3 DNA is TGTGCCAGCAGCTTTGGGGAGATCACTGAAGCTTTCTTT. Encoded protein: CASSFGEITEAFF. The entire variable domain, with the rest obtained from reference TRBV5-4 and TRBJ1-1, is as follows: ETGVTQSPTHLIKTRGQQVTLRCSSQSGHNTVSWYQQALGQGPQFIFQYYREEENGRGNFPPRFSGLQFPNYSSELNVNALELDDSALYLCASSFGEITEAFFGQGTRLTVV.

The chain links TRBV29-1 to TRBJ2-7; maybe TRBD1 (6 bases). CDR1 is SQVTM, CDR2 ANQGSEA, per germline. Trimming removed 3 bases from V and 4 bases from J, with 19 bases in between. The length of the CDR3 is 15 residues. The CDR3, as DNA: TGCAGCGTTGAGTTTATCAGGGGTCCTGGTTACGAGCAGTACTTC. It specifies CSVEFIRGPGYEQYF.

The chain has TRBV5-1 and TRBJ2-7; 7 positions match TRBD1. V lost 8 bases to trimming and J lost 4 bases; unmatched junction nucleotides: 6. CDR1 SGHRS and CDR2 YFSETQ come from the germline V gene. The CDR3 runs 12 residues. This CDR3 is CASSGQQYEQYF. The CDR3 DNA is TGCGCCAGTTCGGGACAGCAATACGAGCAGTACTTC.

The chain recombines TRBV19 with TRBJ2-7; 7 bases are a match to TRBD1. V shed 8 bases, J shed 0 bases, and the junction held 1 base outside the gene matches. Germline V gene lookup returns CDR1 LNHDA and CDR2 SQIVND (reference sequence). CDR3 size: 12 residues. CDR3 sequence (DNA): TGTGCCAGTGGGGACAGCTCCTACGAGCAGTACTTC. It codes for CASGDSSYEQYF.

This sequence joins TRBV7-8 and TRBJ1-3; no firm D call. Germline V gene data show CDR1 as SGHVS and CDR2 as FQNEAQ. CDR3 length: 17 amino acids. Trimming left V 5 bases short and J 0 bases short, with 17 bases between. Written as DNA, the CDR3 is TGTGCCAGCAGCCGAGGACCGGGGAGACACTCTGGAAACACCATATATTTT. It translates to CASSRGPGRHSGNTIYF.

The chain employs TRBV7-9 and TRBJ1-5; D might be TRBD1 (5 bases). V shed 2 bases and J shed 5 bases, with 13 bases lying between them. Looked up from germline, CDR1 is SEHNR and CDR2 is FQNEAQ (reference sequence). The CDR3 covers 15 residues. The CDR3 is CASSLWEGSDQPQHF. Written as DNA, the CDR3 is TGTGCCAGCAGCTTATGGGAGGGGTCGGATCAGCCCCAGCATTTT. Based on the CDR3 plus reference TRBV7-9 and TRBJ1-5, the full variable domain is DTGVSQNPRHKITKRGQNVTFRCDPISEHNRLYWYRQTLGQGPEFLTYFQNEAQLEKSRLLSDRFSAERPKGSFSTLEIQRTEQGDSAMYLCASSLWEGSDQPQHFGDGTRLSIL.